Following are 24 T cell receptor beta chains from one sample sequenced in a study of technical replicates of blood from several donors. Profiled with immunoSEQ multiplex PCR; TCRdb holds only in-frame clones, not every one. The data show tens of thousands of clones, under 96% seen once. The sequenced sample was T cells isolated from PBMCs. The receptors stem from a human donor in good health.

V gene TRBV7-9 combines with J gene TRBJ2-2; 8 nucleotides align to TRBD1. V shed 3 bases and J 6 bases; nucleotides not matched to a gene: 6. The CDR3 has 15 amino acids. In germline, CDR1 is SEHNR, CDR2 FQNEAQ (reference sequence). CDR3 region: CASSFQGALAGELFF. The DNA for the CDR3 is TGTGCCAGCAGCTTTCAGGGGGCGCTCGCCGGGGAGCTGTTTTTT.

The chain is built from TRBV4-2 and TRBJ2-5, with 7 bases identical to TRBD2. With 0 bases clipped from V and 2 bases from J, the junction kept 3 bases outside the gene matches. The CDR3 sequence is 15 residues long. Germline CDR1 and CDR2: LGHNA and YNFKEQ. CDR3 nucleotides: TGTGCCAGCAGCCAAGATAGCGGGCTACAAGAGACCCAGTACTTC. Amino acids: CASSQDSGLQETQYF.

The V call is TRBV5-1, the J call TRBJ2-2; D not resolved. CDR1 is SGHRS and CDR2 is YFSETQ in the germline V gene. The CDR3 is made up of 13 amino acids. V lost 2 bases, J lost 7 bases, and 9 bases lay in between. The CDR3 DNA follows: TGCGCCAGCAGCTTCTCGAATAGCGGGGAGCTGTTTTTT. Protein product: CASSFSNSGELFF.

V usage is TRBV19 and J usage is TRBJ2-5; 7 bases map to TRBD2. The J segment lost 3 bases and the V segment lost 9 bases, leaving 10 bases of the junction unmatched. Germline loops: CDR1 LNHDA, CDR2 SQIVND (reference sequence). CDR3 length: 14 amino acids. CDR3 sequence reads: CASAAAGAEETQYF. CDR3 DNA sequence: TGTGCCAGCGCCGCCGCGGGAGCGGAAGAGACCCAGTACTTC.

J is TRBJ1-1 and V is TRBV28, with 12 positions matching TRBD1. The CDR3 is made up of 12 amino acids. Germline CDR1 MDHEN, CDR2 SYDVKM. V lost 6 bases, J lost 11 bases, and 4 bases stayed unmatched. The chain's CDR3 is CASRGQGAGAFF. The CDR3 nucleotides are TGTGCCAGCAGGGGACAGGGGGCGGGGGCTTTCTTT.

This clone occurred once. The V call is TRBV28, the J call TRBJ2-6, with D hard to call. The CDR3 length is 14 residues. Trimming removed 2 bases from V and 4 bases from J, with 6 bases in between. Germline V lookup: CDR1 MDHEN, CDR2 SYDVKM. CDR3 region: CASSLLAGANVLTF. For the CDR3, the DNA is TGTGCCAGCAGTTTACTCGCGGGGGCCAACGTCCTGACTTTC. Full variable domain (remainder filled in from reference TRBV28 and TRBJ2-6): DVKVTQSSRYLVKRTGEKVFLECVQDMDHENMFWYRQDPGLGLRLIYFSYDVKMKEKGDIPEGYSVSREKKERFSLILESASTNQTSMYLCASSLLAGANVLTFGAGSRLTVL.

V and J are TRBV28 and TRBJ2-2; tentative D call: TRBD2 (6 bases). Trimming cost V 6 bases and J 7 bases, with 21 bases left between them. The CDR3 totals 16 residues. Per germline, CDR1 MDHEN and CDR2 SYDVKM. CDR3 nucleotides: TGTGCCAGCAGCTTCGCAAGATGGGGGGACGACGGGGAGCTGTTTTTT. Amino acids: CASSFARWGDDGELFF.

V gene TRBV11-2 combines with J gene TRBJ2-5, with TRBD2 matching over 11 bases. The CDR3 totals 15 residues. With 5 bases clipped from V and 4 bases from J, the junction kept 6 bases outside the gene matches. Germline loops: CDR1 SGHAT, CDR2 FQNNGV. The CDR3 DNA follows: TGTGCCAGCAGCACTGGGACTAGCGGAATAGAGACCCAGTACTTC. Protein product: CASSTGTSGIETQYF.

J is TRBJ2-6 and V is TRBV27, with D unclear. Trimming left V 6 bases short and J 1 base short, with 4 bases between. The V gene's germline CDR1 is MNHEY and CDR2 SMNVEV (reference sequence). The CDR3 covers 13 residues. The CDR3 reads CASRTSGANVLTF. CDR3 bases: TGTGCCAGCAGGACATCTGGGGCCAACGTCCTGACTTTC. The whole variable domain, remainder taken from reference TRBV27 and TRBJ2-6, is EAQVTQNPRYLITVTGKKLTVTCSQNMNHEYMSWYRQDPGLGLRQIYYSMNVEVTDKGDVPEGYKVSRKEKRNFPLILESPSPNQTSLYFCASRTSGANVLTFGAGSRLTVL.

The chain recombines TRBV5-1 with TRBJ2-1; TRBD2 matches at 13 bases. The CDR3 consists of 16 residues. The germline V gene has CDR1 SGHRS and CDR2 YFSETQ. J was trimmed by 7 bases and V by 0 bases; bases with no gene match: 4. Here the CDR3 reads CASSLERTSGRNEQFF. CDR3 sequence (DNA): TGCGCCAGCAGCTTGGAACGGACTAGCGGGAGAAATGAGCAGTTCTTC.

J is TRBJ2-1 and V is TRBV27, with D possibly TRBD2 on 6 matching bases. The CDR3 totals 14 residues. The V end lost 5 bases, the J end lost 0 bases, and 8 bases lay between the germline ends. CDR1 MNHEY and CDR2 SMNVEV come from the germline V gene (reference sequence). The CDR3: CASSETSSYNEQFF. In DNA, the CDR3 is TGTGCCAGCAGTGAGACTAGCTCCTACAATGAGCAGTTCTTC.

This sequence joins TRBV15 and TRBJ2-6; no reliable D call. V was clipped by 0 bases and J by 1 base, with 10 bases between them. Germline loops: CDR1 LNHNV, CDR2 YYDKDF (reference sequence). CDR3 length: 17 residues. In nucleotides, the CDR3 is TGTGCCACCAGCAGAGAGGGCGTCTCGTCTGGGGCCAACGTCCTGACTTTC. As protein: CATSREGVSSGANVLTF.

The chain carries TRBV4-1 and TRBJ2-3, with 7 bases aligning to TRBD2. J was trimmed by 5 bases and V by 2 bases; bases with no gene match: 7. Germline V gene lookup returns CDR1 MGHRA and CDR2 YSYEKL. This CDR3 is built from 15 residues. CDR3 in DNA: TGCGCCAGCAGCCAACGCGGGAGCCCGGAAGATACGCAGTATTTT. Its translation is CASSQRGSPEDTQYF.

In its sample, this clone was seen many times. CDR3 sequence: CASSVKQGTFHEQYF. CDR3 bases: TGTGCCAGCAGCGTTAAACAGGGAACATTCCACGAGCAGTACTTC. The chain joins TRBV7-2 to TRBJ2-7; the D gene is possibly TRBD1 (6 bases). The CDR3 covers 15 residues. Trimming took 5 bases from V and 5 from J, leaving 19 bases between them. The V gene's germline CDR1 is SGHTA and CDR2 FQGNSA.

This clone came up once. The V gene is TRBV4-1, the J gene TRBJ1-5; 10 nucleotides line up with TRBD1. The CDR3 is 18 residues long. Germline V CDR1 and CDR2: MGHRA, YSYEKL. V lost 4 bases to trimming and J lost 5 bases; unmatched junction nucleotides: 14. As DNA, the CDR3 is TGCGCCAGCAGCCTAAGTTTTAACCCGGGACAGGGGTATCAGCCCCAGCATTTT. Encoded protein: CASSLSFNPGQGYQPQHF.

V and J are TRBV14 and TRBJ2-1, with D tentatively TRBD2 (5 bases). The CDR3 runs to 13 residues. CDR1 is SGHDN and CDR2 is FVKESK in the germline V gene. The V gene lost 4 bases and the J gene lost 5 bases, with 9 bases spanning the gap. CDR3: CASSLGINNEQFF. For the CDR3, the DNA is TGTGCCAGCAGCCTCGGGATTAACAATGAGCAGTTCTTC.

This rearrangement joins TRBV4-1 to TRBJ1-3, with 11 bases that match TRBD1. J gave up 8 bases and V 3 bases, and 0 bases lay outside the gene matches. Germline lookup yields CDR1 MGHRA and CDR2 YSYEKL. The CDR3 spans 13 residues. CDR3 sequence reads: CASSQGQGDTIYF. Here the CDR3 DNA reads TGCGCCAGCAGCCAGGGACAGGGGGACACCATATATTTT.

CDR3 sequence: CASSQGPSYPYNEQFF. The CDR3 DNA reads TGCGCCAGCAGCCAAGGTCCTAGCTATCCCTACAATGAGCAGTTCTTC. The chain is built from TRBV4-3 and TRBJ2-1; the D gene is possibly TRBD2 (5 bases). V was clipped by 1 base and J by 2 bases, with 12 bases between them. The CDR3 is 16 amino acids. Germline CDR1 and CDR2: LGHNA and YSLEER.

The genes are TRBV13 and TRBJ2-5, with D possibly being TRBD1 (6 bases). In germline, CDR1 is PRHDT, CDR2 FYEKMQ (reference sequence). This CDR3 is built from 15 residues. The V gene lost 1 base and the J gene lost 0 bases, with 9 bases spanning the gap. CDR3 nucleotides: TGTGCCAGCAGCTTAGCTACAGGGTACCAAGAGACCCAGTACTTC. Translated: CASSLATGYQETQYF. Full variable domain (rest looked up from reference TRBV13 and TRBJ2-5): AAGVIQSPRHLIKEKRETATLKCYPIPRHDTVYWYQQGPGQDPQFLISFYEKMQSDKGSIPDRFSAQQFSDYHSELNMSSLELGDSALYFCASSLATGYQETQYFGPGTRLLVL.

The chain joins TRBV27 to TRBJ2-6; D is possibly TRBD1 (6 bases). V lost 7 bases to trimming and J lost 0 bases, with 10 bases between them. Germline CDR1 is MNHEY and CDR2 is SMNVEV (reference sequence). This CDR3 comprises 15 residues. The DNA for the CDR3 is TGTGCCAGCACCACAGGGAGCTCTGGGGCCAACGTCCTGACTTTC. Translation gives CASTTGSSGANVLTF.

The chain joins TRBV14 to TRBJ2-3; a weak D match, TRBD1 (5 bases). In germline, CDR1 is SGHDN, CDR2 FVKESK. CDR3 size: 13 residues. Trimming took 1 base from V and 5 from J, leaving 7 bases between them. CDR3: CASSQAGLDTQYF. As DNA, the CDR3 is TGTGCCAGCAGCCAAGCAGGGTTAGATACGCAGTATTTT. The entire variable domain, with the rest obtained from reference TRBV14 and TRBJ2-3, is as follows: EAGVTQFPSHSVIEKGQTVTLRCDPISGHDNLYWYRRVMGKEIKFLLHFVKESKQDESGMPNNRFLAERTGGTYSTLKVQPAELEDSGVYFCASSQAGLDTQYFGPGTRLTVL.

This chain links TRBV2 with TRBJ1-1; 7 nucleotides match TRBD1. Germline V lookup: CDR1 SNHLY, CDR2 FYNNEI. V trimming: 8 bases; J trimming: 8 bases; junction bases outside the gene matches: 2. The CDR3 runs 10 residues. The chain's CDR3 is CASQQGEAFF. CDR3 sequence (DNA): TGTGCCAGCCAACAGGGGGAAGCTTTCTTT.

This clone came up a few times. This chain connects TRBV30 to TRBJ1-1, with 7 nucleotides matching TRBD1. Germline CDR1 reads GTSNPN; CDR2 reads SVGIG (reference sequence). Trimming took 1 base from V and 1 from J; bases not matched to a gene: 3. This CDR3 contains 14 residues. CDR3 sequence reads: CAWSDWDRNTEAFF. The CDR3, as DNA: TGTGCCTGGAGTGACTGGGACAGGAACACTGAAGCTTTCTTT. Drawing the rest from reference TRBV30 and TRBJ1-1, the complete variable domain is SQTIHQWPATLVQPVGSPLSLECTVEGTSNPNLYWYRQAAGRGLQLLFYSVGIGQISSEVPQNLSASRPQDRQFILSSKKLLLSDSGFYLCAWSDWDRNTEAFFGQGTRLTVV.

The chain carries TRBV4-3 and TRBJ2-6; D call uncertain. V lost 0 bases and J 0 bases, leaving 9 bases between the germline ends. Germline assignment: CDR1 LGHNA and CDR2 YSLEER. The CDR3 covers 17 residues. CDR3: CASSQDLELSGANVLTF. The CDR3 DNA sequence: TGCGCCAGCAGCCAAGATCTGGAGCTCTCTGGGGCCAACGTCCTGACTTTC.